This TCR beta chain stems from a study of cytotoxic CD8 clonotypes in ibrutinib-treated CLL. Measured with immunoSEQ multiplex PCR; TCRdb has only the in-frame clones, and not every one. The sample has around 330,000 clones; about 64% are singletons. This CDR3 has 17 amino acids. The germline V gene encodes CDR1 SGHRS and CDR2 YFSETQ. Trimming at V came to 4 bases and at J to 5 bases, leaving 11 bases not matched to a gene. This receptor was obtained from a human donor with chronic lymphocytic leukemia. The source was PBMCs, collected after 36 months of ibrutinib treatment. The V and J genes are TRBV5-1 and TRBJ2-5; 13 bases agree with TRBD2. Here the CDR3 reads CASSPKTSGRGRETQYF. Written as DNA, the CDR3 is TGCGCCAGCAGCCCGAAAACTAGCGGGAGGGGACGCGAGACCCAGTACTTC.